The next 25 T cell receptor beta chains were all read from a single sample in a study of blood T cell repertoires in COVID-19. Libraries were prepared by immunoSEQ multiplex PCR; TCRdb keeps only in-frame clonotypes and omits some of them. This table has over 90,000 clones, approximately 86% appearing once. The sample comprised peripheral blood. These receptors were collected from a man in his forties or fifties with active or convalescent COVID-19.

The chain links TRBV7-2 to TRBJ2-5; tentative D call: TRBD2 (6 bases). V was shortened by 3 bases and J by 1 base, with 9 bases between the two germline ends. Germline lookup yields CDR1 SGHTA and CDR2 FQGNSA. CDR3 length: 14 residues. This CDR3 is CASSFSSGQETQYF. The DNA of the CDR3 is TGTGCCAGCAGCTTCAGTAGCGGCCAAGAGACCCAGTACTTC.

This sequence joins TRBV6-5 and TRBJ1-1; 9 bases fit TRBD1. The length of the CDR3 is 13 residues. The germline V gene encodes CDR1 MNHEY and CDR2 SVGAGI. After removal of 8 bases from V and 3 bases from J, the junction contained 4 bases not matched to a gene. CDR3 region: CASPQGAHTEAFF. CDR3 nucleotide sequence: TGTGCCAGCCCACAGGGGGCGCACACTGAAGCTTTCTTT.

The V call is TRBV6-5, the J call TRBJ2-7; TRBD1 matches at 9 bases. The V gene end was trimmed by 5 bases and the J gene end by 5 bases; junction bases not matched to a gene: 4. Germline V gives CDR1 MNHEY, CDR2 SVGAGI. This CDR3 contains 13 residues. For the CDR3, the DNA is TGTGCCAGCAGTCCACAGGGGGCACACGAGCAGTACGTC. Protein sequence: CASSPQGAHEQYV.

V is TRBV28 and J is TRBJ2-4; TRBD1 matches 9 bases. Germline V gene lookup returns CDR1 MDHEN and CDR2 SYDVKM. V shed 4 bases, J shed 4 bases, and the junction held 8 bases outside the gene matches. The CDR3 spans 16 residues. The CDR3 DNA follows: TGTGCCAGCAGTTGGGGGCCCGACAGGGGGAAAAACATTCAGTACTTC. Encoded protein: CASSWGPDRGKNIQYF.

V gene TRBV6-2 or TRBV6-3 combines with J gene TRBJ2-7; the D gene is possibly TRBD2 (5 bases). Germline CDR1 and CDR2: MNHEY and SVGEGT. CDR3 length: 12 residues. Deletions cut 6 bases from V and 6 bases from J, with 12 bases between. CDR3 protein: CASSQEVGEQYV. The DNA of the CDR3 is TGTGCCAGCAGCCAGGAGGTGGGCGAGCAGTACGTC.

The chain employs TRBV18 and TRBJ2-6; D is ambiguous. Trimming pared 6 bases from V and 0 bases from J, leaving 15 bases between. CDR3 size: 17 residues. The germline V gene encodes CDR1 KGHSH and CDR2 LQKENI. The CDR3 DNA is TGTGCCAGCTCGCTGACAAACCCCAGCTCTGGGGCCAACGTCCTGACTTTC. This encodes CASSLTNPSSGANVLTF.

This rearrangement joins TRBV5-1 to TRBJ1-2; TRBD1 agrees at 11 bases. In germline, CDR1 is SGHRS, CDR2 YFSETQ. Trimming at V came to 4 bases and at J to 8 bases, leaving 7 bases not matched to a gene. This CDR3 region has 14 residues. CDR3 loop: CASSPQDRGQGYTF. In nucleotides, the CDR3 is TGCGCCAGCAGCCCCCAGGACAGGGGGCAAGGCTACACCTTC.

The table lists this clone with a few counts. The chain couples TRBV5-8 to TRBJ1-1; TRBD1 matches 9 bases. Germline V CDR1 and CDR2: SGHTS, YDEGEE. Losses at the gene ends were 2 bases for V and 3 bases for J; bases not matched to a gene: 5. This CDR3 region has 15 residues. The CDR3 sequence: CASSLQGAQDTEAFF. The CDR3 region has the DNA TGTGCCAGCAGCTTACAGGGGGCGCAGGACACTGAAGCTTTCTTT. Drawing the rest from reference TRBV5-8 and TRBJ1-1, the complete variable domain is EAGVTQSPTHLIKTRGQQATLRCSPISGHTSVYWYQQALGLGLQFLLWYDEGEERNRGNFPPRFSGRQFPNYSSELNVNALELEDSALYLCASSLQGAQDTEAFFGQGTRLTVV.

The CDR3: CASSKKKGQGAPGELFF. CDR3 bases: TGTGCCAGCAGCAAAAAGAAAGGACAGGGGGCACCCGGGGAGCTGTTTTTT. The chain joins TRBV21-1 to TRBJ2-2; TRBD1 is the table's D call, not checked against the DNA. TRBV21-1 is tagged as a pseudogene. The CDR3 has 17 residues.

The chain is built from TRBV7-9 and TRBJ2-3, with D possibly TRBD1 on 5 matching bases. Germline values: CDR1 SEHNR, CDR2 FQNEAQ (reference sequence). The CDR3 is 14 amino acids. The V end lost 4 bases, the J end lost 2 bases, and 10 bases lay between the germline ends. The CDR3 bases are TGTGCCAGCAGCTCCCTACAGGTCACAGATACGCAGTATTTT. As protein: CASSSLQVTDTQYF.

This clone has more than one count but fewer than ten. J is TRBJ2-7 and V is TRBV4-1; no clear D gene. Germline V CDR1 and CDR2: MGHRA, YSYEKL. The CDR3 contains 14 residues. Trimming cost V 1 base and J 3 bases, with 10 bases left between them. CDR3 protein: CASSQVTQIYEQYV. In DNA form, the CDR3 reads TGCGCCAGCAGCCAAGTTACTCAAATCTACGAGCAGTACGTC.

In its sample, this clone was seen once. This sequence joins TRBV10-3 and TRBJ1-1, with 8 bases fitting TRBD1. The germline CDR1 and CDR2 sequences are ENHRY and SYGVKD. The junction had 5 bases not matched to a gene; V was cut back by 6 bases and J by 5 bases. The CDR3 covers 13 residues. The CDR3 here is CAIRKTGETEAFF. The CDR3 DNA sequence: TGTGCCATCAGGAAGACAGGGGAAACTGAAGCTTTCTTT.

The CDR3: CASSSPARTSAFF. In DNA form, the CDR3 reads TGTGCCAGCAGCTCCCCGGCGAGGACATCAGCTTTCTTT. The chain combines TRBV7-2 with TRBJ1-1; a possible D gene is TRBD1 (5 bases). V was trimmed by 4 bases and J by 10 bases, leaving 16 bases between them. The CDR3 length is 13 residues. Germline CDR1 reads SGHTA; CDR2 reads FQGNSA.

The rearrangement links TRBV6-1 to TRBJ2-7; TRBD2 matches 12 bases. Germline trimming cut 2 bases from V and 6 bases from J; bases unmatched to any gene: 2. There are 14 residues in the CDR3. Germline loops: CDR1 MNHNS, CDR2 SASEGT. The CDR3 DNA sequence: TGTGCCAGCAGTGAAAAACTAGCGGGGGGCGAGCAGTACTTC. The encoded protein is CASSEKLAGGEQYF.

A single count supports this clone. The V gene is TRBV10-1, the J gene TRBJ2-1; 8 bases map to TRBD1. Germline CDR1 reads WNHNN; CDR2 reads SYGVQD (reference sequence). This CDR3 is 14 amino acids long. V lost 8 bases and J lost 6; bases outside the gene matches: 9. CDR3 nucleotide sequence: TGCGCCAGCCGGGGACAGGAGGGGAGCAATGAGCAGTTCTTC. This gives the protein CASRGQEGSNEQFF.

The CDR3 region has the DNA TGTGCCAGCAGCTTAGGTTGGCAGGGGGAAAAAGTCAACGGGGAGCTGTTTTTT. Protein: CASSLGWQGEKVNGELFF. The chain uses TRBV11-2 and TRBJ2-2; 7 bases are a match to TRBD1. Germline V gives CDR1 SGHAT, CDR2 FQNNGV. The CDR3 runs to 18 residues. The V gene end was trimmed by 1 base and the J gene end by 7 bases; junction bases not matched to a gene: 15.

This chain links TRBV7-7 with TRBJ2-1; 7 bases align to TRBD2. The ends lost 4 bases at V and 2 bases at J; junction bases unmatched: 5. Germline V lookup: CDR1 SSHAT, CDR2 FNYEAQ (reference sequence). The CDR3 length is 15 residues. CDR3 residues: CASSSLGGTYNEQFF. In DNA form, the CDR3 reads TGTGCCAGCAGCTCTCTGGGAGGGACCTACAATGAGCAGTTCTTC.

This chain connects TRBV6-5 to TRBJ1-2, with D possibly being TRBD1 (5 bases). The CDR3 is 16 amino acids. CDR1 and CDR2 from the germline V gene are MNHEY and SVGAGI. The V end was cut by 0 bases, the J end by 7 bases, with 18 bases between. CDR3 protein: CASSYSSGGFLGGYTF. CDR3 in DNA: TGTGCCAGCAGTTACTCTTCGGGGGGATTCCTTGGTGGCTACACCTTC.

The count of this clone is one. The chain couples TRBV15 to TRBJ2-3, with TRBD1 matching over 10 bases. Germline V gene lookup returns CDR1 LNHNV and CDR2 YYDKDF (reference sequence). The J segment lost 2 bases and the V segment lost 4 bases, leaving 3 bases of the junction unmatched. The CDR3 is made up of 15 amino acids. In nucleotides, the CDR3 is TGTGCCACCAGCACTGACAGGGGGCACACAGATACGCAGTATTTT. This sequence encodes CATSTDRGHTDTQYF.

The chain is built from TRBV6-5 and TRBJ1-2, with 8 bases fitting TRBD1. CDR3 size: 15 residues. The germline V gene encodes CDR1 MNHEY and CDR2 SVGAGI. The V segment lost 6 bases and the J segment 4 bases; nucleotides outside the gene matches: 10. Here the CDR3 reads CASSPWTGQGYGYTF. CDR3 nucleotide sequence: TGTGCCAGCAGCCCCTGGACAGGGCAGGGCTATGGCTACACCTTC.

This clone has only a few counts. The chain links TRBV5-4 to TRBJ2-2; 7 bases are shared with TRBD2. V shed 4 bases and J 1 base; nucleotides not matched to a gene: 10. The germline V gene has CDR1 SGHNT and CDR2 YYREEE (reference sequence). The CDR3 runs to 17 residues. The CDR3 DNA reads TGTGCCAGCAGCCCGTGGGGGGGTTCGGGGAACACCGGGGAGCTGTTTTTT. This encodes CASSPWGGSGNTGELFF.

The V and J genes are TRBV6-6 and TRBJ2-3; D may be TRBD2 (7 bases). Germline CDR1 reads MNHNY; CDR2 reads SVGAGI (reference sequence). Between the trimmed V and J ends, which lost 8 bases and 2 bases, there was a span of 17 bases. The CDR3 is 15 residues long. The CDR3 is CASRLPGGPTDTQYF. In DNA form, the CDR3 reads TGTGCCAGCCGACTTCCGGGGGGCCCCACAGATACGCAGTATTTT.

In DNA, the CDR3 is TGCGCCAGCAGCCCCCCCGCAGTTAATGAAAAACTGTTTTTT. Amino acid sequence: CASSPPAVNEKLFF. This sequence joins TRBV4-1 and TRBJ1-4; D is ambiguous. The V gene lost 4 bases and the J gene lost 4 bases, with 10 bases spanning the gap. This CDR3 is built from 14 residues. The germline V gene encodes CDR1 MGHRA and CDR2 YSYEKL.

The V and J genes are TRBV9 and TRBJ2-3; possibly TRBD2 for D (5 bases). V was shortened by 0 bases and J by 3 bases, with 11 bases between the two germline ends. The CDR3 has 15 amino acids. The V gene's germline CDR1 is SGDLS and CDR2 YYNGEE. The CDR3 reads CASSVGSGRTDTQYF. CDR3 bases: TGTGCCAGCAGCGTAGGATCGGGAAGGACAGATACGCAGTATTTT.

The chain combines TRBV5-6 with TRBJ2-7; 8 bases are a match to TRBD1. CDR1 is SGHDT, CDR2 YYEEEE, per germline. The V segment lost 1 base and the J segment 7 bases; nucleotides outside the gene matches: 10. The CDR3 has 15 residues. The CDR3 reads CASSLLSGGGREQYF. Written as DNA, the CDR3 is TGTGCCAGCAGCTTGTTGTCAGGGGGCGGGCGAGAGCAGTACTTC.